This is a list of T cell receptor beta chains from one sample in a study of CD8 T cells in ankylosing spondylitis. MiXCR was run by TCRdb on the 5' RACE reads, yielding one entry per CDR3 protein. Altogether a few hundred thousand distinct CDR3 sequences are present, approximately 10% being singletons, with the ten largest covering 21%. The sample comprised blood, either unsorted or a sorted T cell fraction (not recorded which). The receptors shown here come from a male donor with ankylosing spondylitis or in good health (not recorded which). CDR3s include the opening cysteine and the closing phenylalanine or tryptophan. A D gene is named only where the DNA matches it firmly. Size is stated for part of the rows, as once, few or many counts, or as a class when the clone is expanded.

>TRBV7-9|TRBD1|TRBJ2-7|many
TGTGCCAGCAGCTTAGTTGTGACAGGGAGCGACGAGCAGTACTTC
CASSLVVTGSDEQYF
>TRBV4-2|TRBD1|TRBJ2-1|many
TGTGCCAGCAGCCAAGGTCAGACAGGGCTCGACAATGAGCAGTTCTTC
CASSQGQTGLDNEQFF
>TRBV5-1|TRBD2|TRBJ2-1|many
TGCGCCAGCAGCTCCAGTAGCGGGGGGGCCTACAATGAGCAGTTCTTC
CASSSSSGGAYNEQFF
>TRBV24-1|TRBD1|TRBJ2-2|many
TGTGCCACCAGTGACACTACCGGGACAGCGAACACCGGGGAGCTGTTTTTT
CATSDTTGTANTGELFF
>TRBV5-1|TRBD2|TRBJ2-3|many
TGCGCCAGCAGCTTAGGCGGGACTAGCGGCACAGATACGCAGTATTTT
CASSLGGTSGTDTQYF
>TRBV7-2|.|TRBJ1-1|many
TGTGCCAGCAGCCCCAGGAGATTGAACACTGAAGCTTTCTTT
CASSPRRLNTEAFF
>TRBV18|.|TRBJ1-3|many
TGTGCCAGCTCACCAATTCAATCTGGAAACACCATATATTTT
CASSPIQSGNTIYF
>TRBV9|.|TRBJ2-6|.
TGTGCCAGCAGCTGGGACACCTCTGGGGCCAACGTCCTGACTTTC
CASSWDTSGANVLTF
>TRBV5-1|TRBD2|TRBJ2-5|.
TGCGCCAGCAGCTTGGACCTAGCGGGGCAAGAGACCCAGTACTTC
CASSLDLAGQETQYF
>TRBV20-1|.|TRBJ2-2|many
TGCAGTGCTAGAGGGGCGGCCACGAACACCGGGGAGCTGTTTTTT
CSARGAATNTGELFF
>TRBV12-3/TRBV12-4|.|TRBJ2-7|many
TGTGCCAGCGGTGTTGGGTTCGAGCAGTACTTC
CASGVGFEQYF
>TRBV5-6|.|TRBJ1-5|many
TGTGCCAGCAGCTTGTTCGGTCTTCTAGATAGCAATCAGCCCCAGCATTTT
CASSLFGLLDSNQPQHF
>TRBV2|.|TRBJ1-1|many
TGTGCCAGCACAGGACAGCCAGTTAGGGGCACTGAAGCTTTCTTT
CASTGQPVRGTEAFF
>TRBV5-1|TRBD1|TRBJ1-1|many
TGCGCCAGCAGCGGACCAGGGGGCGCGAACACTGAAGCTTTCTTT
CASSGPGGANTEAFF
>TRBV27|.|TRBJ1-5|many
TGTGCCAGCCGACCGTATAGCAATCAGCCCCAGCATTTT
CASRPYSNQPQHF
>TRBV12-3/TRBV12-4|.|TRBJ1-5|many
TGTGCCAGCAGTCCCAACATGGGTCCAGGGAATAGCAATCAGCCCCAGCATTTT
CASSPNMGPGNSNQPQHF